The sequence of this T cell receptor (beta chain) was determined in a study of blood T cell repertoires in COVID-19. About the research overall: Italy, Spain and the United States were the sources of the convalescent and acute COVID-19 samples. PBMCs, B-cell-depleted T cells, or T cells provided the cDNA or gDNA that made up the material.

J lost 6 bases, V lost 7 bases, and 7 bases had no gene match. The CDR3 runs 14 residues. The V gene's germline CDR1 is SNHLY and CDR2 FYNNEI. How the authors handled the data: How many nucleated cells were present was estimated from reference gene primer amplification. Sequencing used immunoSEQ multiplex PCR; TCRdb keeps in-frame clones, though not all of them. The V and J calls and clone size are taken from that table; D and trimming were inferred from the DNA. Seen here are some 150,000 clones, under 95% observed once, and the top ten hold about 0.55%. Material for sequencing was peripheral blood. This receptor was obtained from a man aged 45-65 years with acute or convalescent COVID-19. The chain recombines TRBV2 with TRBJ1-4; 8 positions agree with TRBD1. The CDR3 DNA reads TGTGCCAGCACTTTTCAGGGGGCCGATGAAAAACTGTTTTTT. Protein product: CASTFQGADEKLFF. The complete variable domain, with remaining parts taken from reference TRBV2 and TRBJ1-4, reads EPEVTQTPSHQVTQMGQEVILRCVPISNHLYFYWYRQILGQKVEFLVSFYNNEISEKSEIFDDQFSVERPDGSNFTLKIRSTKLEDSAMYFCASTFQGADEKLFFGSGTQLSVL.